This T cell receptor beta chain was captured by sequencing in a study of blood T cell repertoires in COVID-19. Across the whole study: The analysed material was cDNA or gDNA that came from T cells, B-cell-depleted T cells, or PBMCs.

In the authors' workflow: Estimation of nucleated cell counts relied on the amplification of reference gene primers. The data were produced by immunoSEQ multiplex PCR, yet TCRdb's version contains in-frame clones alone and is incomplete. The V and J calls and clone size were taken over from that table, and D and trimming were inferred from the DNA. The sample lists around 150,000 clones, approximately 90% occurring once. CDR1 and CDR2 from the germline V gene are SGDLS and YYNGEE. The CDR3 is made up of 14 amino acids. Trimming stripped 6 bases from V and 4 bases from J, with 16 bases between. This receptor was taken from a man aged 18 to 29 with acute or convalescent COVID-19. The rearrangement joins TRBV9 to TRBJ1-2; tentatively, D is TRBD1 (6 bases). The sample was peripheral blood. For the CDR3, the DNA is TGTGCCAGCACCCCCCCACAGGGCTTCTATGGCTACACCTTC. This encodes CASTPPQGFYGYTF.